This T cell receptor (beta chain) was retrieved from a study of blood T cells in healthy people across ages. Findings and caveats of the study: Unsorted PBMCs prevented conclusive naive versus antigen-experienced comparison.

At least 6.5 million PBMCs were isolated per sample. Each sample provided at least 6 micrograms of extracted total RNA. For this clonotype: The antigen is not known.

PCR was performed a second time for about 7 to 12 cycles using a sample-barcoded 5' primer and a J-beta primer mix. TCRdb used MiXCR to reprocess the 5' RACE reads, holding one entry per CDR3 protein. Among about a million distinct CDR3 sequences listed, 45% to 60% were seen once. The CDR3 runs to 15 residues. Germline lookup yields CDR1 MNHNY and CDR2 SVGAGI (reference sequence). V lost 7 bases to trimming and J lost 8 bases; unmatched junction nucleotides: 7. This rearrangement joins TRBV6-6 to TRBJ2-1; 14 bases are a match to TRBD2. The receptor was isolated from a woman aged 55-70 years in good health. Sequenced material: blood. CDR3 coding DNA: TGTGCCAGCACCCCGCGGACTAGCGGGAGGTATGAGCAGTTCTTC. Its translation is CASTPRTSGRYEQFF.